This TCR beta chain was documented in a study of shared clonotypes between healthy human individuals. The repertoire was sequenced with immunoSEQ multiplex PCR; TCRdb's copy has only in-frame clones and lacks some. This table has over a million clones, about 96% appearing once. The CDR3 loop spans 15 amino acids. Trimming shortened V by 2 bases and J by 3 bases, and 14 bases separated the two germline ends. Germline V gives CDR1 SGHRS, CDR2 YFSETQ. This chain links TRBV5-1 with TRBJ2-5; D uncertain. Material: naive CD4+ T cells sorted from blood. Regarding subset: CD45RA+ positively selected. The receptor was derived from a man between 25 and 39 years old in good health. The CDR3 DNA reads TGCGCCAGCAGCTTCGAGCCCGCTGGTAAAGAGACCCAGTACTTC. Translation gives CASSFEPAGKETQYF.